These T cell receptor beta chains were read from a single sample in a study of cytomegalovirus exposure and HLA in healthy donors. Data came from immunoSEQ multiplex PCR; TCRdb stores just in-frame clones and leaves some out. Of about 180,000 clones in the sample, more than 60% were seen once. Sequenced material: PBMCs. The receptor set was obtained from a man younger than 30 in good health and CMV-seronegative. The CDR3 runs from the conserved cysteine through the conserved F or W. D genes are given only for firm matches. Where a row states a size, it is once, few, many or the class of an expanded clone; other rows omit it.

D gene,clone size,J gene,V gene,CDR3 protein,CDR3 DNA
TRBD2,.,TRBJ2-1,TRBV19,CASSRPRGLAGGNEQFF,TGTGCCAGTAGTAGGCCCCGGGGGCTAGCGGGGGGCAATGAGCAGTTCTTC
TRBD1,.,TRBJ2-7,TRBV11-1,CASSSPGQGDYEQYF,TGTGCCAGCAGCTCTCCGGGACAGGGAGACTACGAGCAGTACTTC
.,.,TRBJ2-3,TRBV7-3,CASSLRAHQGGDTQYF,TGTGCCAGCAGCTTAAGGGCCCACCAGGGCGGTGATACGCAGTATTTT
.,.,TRBJ2-7,TRBV6-5,CASSSEGEQYF,TGTGCCAGCAGTTCCGAGGGAGAGCAGTACTTC
.,few,TRBJ2-1,TRBV5-1,CASSLIDGIDEQFF,TGCGCCAGCAGCTTGATCGACGGGATCGATGAGCAGTTCTTC
.,once,TRBJ1-1,TRBV5-4,CASSGGLYNTEAFF,TGTGCCAGCAGCGGCGGCTTATACAACACTGAAGCTTTCTTT
TRBD1,few,TRBJ2-7,TRBV5-4,CASSSPGQGIHEQYF,TGTGCCAGCAGCTCACCGGGACAGGGGATACACGAGCAGTACTTC
TRBD2,.,TRBJ2-5,TRBV5-4,CASSSAGLRGSGETQYF,TGTGCCAGCAGCTCGGCGGGCCTTCGCGGGAGCGGAGAGACCCAGTACTTC
.,.,TRBJ2-7,TRBV6-5,CASSYSGGSVYEQYF,TGTGCCAGCAGTTACTCCGGAGGGTCCGTATACGAGCAGTACTTC
.,.,TRBJ2-4,TRBV4-3,CASSQKTGVLAGNIQYF,TGCGCCAGCAGCCAGAAAACTGGAGTTTTAGCCGGGAACATTCAGTACTTC
.,.,TRBJ1-2,TRBV7-9,CSSSLEGPVGGNYGYTF,TGTTCCAGCAGCTTAGAGGGACCGGTCGGGGGGAACTATGGCTACACCTTC
.,.,TRBJ2-5,TRBV6-6,CATEDSQVQETQYF,TGTGCCACCGAGGACTCCCAAGTCCAAGAGACCCAGTACTTC
.,.,TRBJ2-7,TRBV7-8,CASSPRDWSHYEQYF,TGTGCCAGCAGCCCCCGAGACTGGAGTCACTACGAGCAGTACTTC
.,.,TRBJ1-2,TRBV5-4,CASSKDYGGYGYTF,TGTGCCAGCAGCAAGGACTACGGGGGTTATGGCTACACCTTC
TRBD1,.,TRBJ2-7,TRBV29-1,CSVGGTGTTKMSYEQYF,TGCAGCGTTGGGGGGACAGGGACGACCAAGATGTCCTACGAGCAGTACTTC
.,.,TRBJ1-2,TRBV6-1,CASSTPPRGGYTF,TGTGCCAGCAGCACCCCCCCCCGGGGAGGCTACACCTTC
TRBD2,few,TRBJ2-4,TRBV7-9,CASSRSGANLAKNIQYF,TGTGCCAGCAGCCGCAGCGGGGCGAACCTAGCCAAAAACATTCAGTACTTC
TRBD1,.,TRBJ2-1,TRBV7-9,CASSFPGTGVNEQFF,TGTGCCAGCAGTTTCCCGGGGACAGGGGTGAATGAGCAGTTCTTC
.,few,TRBJ2-3,TRBV6-6,CASSHGMYTDTQYF,TGTGCCAGCAGCCACGGGATGTACACAGATACGCAGTATTTT
TRBD1,.,TRBJ2-6,TRBV7-2,CASSLRTGSSGANVLTF,TGTGCCAGCAGCTTAAGGACAGGGTCTTCTGGGGCCAACGTCCTGACTTTC
TRBD1,.,TRBJ2-1,TRBV18,CASSPLKGAYPFF,TGTGCCAGCTCACCACTGAAGGGGGCTTATCCGTTCTTC
TRBD2,.,TRBJ2-1,TRBV9,CASSVDGLAANEQFF,TGTGCCAGCAGCGTAGATGGACTAGCCGCAAATGAGCAGTTCTTC
.,.,TRBJ2-2,TRBV6-1,CASSPPTGELFF,TGTGCCAGCAGTCCCCCGACCGGGGAGCTGTTTTTT
TRBD1,.,TRBJ1-2,TRBV2,CASSDRGRAGGGYTF,TGTGCCAGCAGTGACAGGGGGCGCGCCGGGGGTGGCTACACCTTC
TRBD1,.,TRBJ2-1,TRBV29-1,CSAQTMDRGSSEQFF,TGCAGCGCACAGACTATGGACAGGGGTTCGTCTGAGCAGTTCTTC
.,.,TRBJ1-1,TRBV19,CASSDRTGGNTEAFF,TGTGCCAGTAGCGATCGGACGGGAGGGAACACTGAAGCTTTCTTT
.,.,TRBJ2-3,TRBV5-1,CASSPHSIWRETQYF,TGCGCCAGCAGCCCGCATTCAATCTGGCGGGAAACGCAGTATTTT
.,.,TRBJ2-1,TRBV15,CATSRAPASASYNEQFF,TGTGCCACCAGCAGAGCACCTGCTAGCGCTTCCTACAATGAGCAGTTCTTC
TRBD2,.,TRBJ2-1,TRBV7-9,CASSSPGLAGGVNEQFF,TGTGCCAGCAGCTCACCGGGACTAGCGGGAGGGGTCAATGAGCAGTTCTTC
TRBD1,few,TRBJ2-2,TRBV5-1,CASSPPGTENTGELFF,TGCGCCAGCAGCCCTCCCGGGACAGAGAACACCGGGGAGCTGTTTTTT
.,.,TRBJ2-5,TRBV9,CASSVGVGGSQETQYF,TGTGCCAGCAGCGTAGGTGTGGGCGGGTCCCAAGAGACCCAGTACTTC
TRBD1,few,TRBJ2-1,TRBV4-1,CASSPTGTGGSNEQFF,TGCGCCAGCAGCCCTACCGGGACAGGGGGGTCCAATGAGCAGTTCTTC
.,.,TRBJ1-1,TRBV10-3,CAISGSQGKRGTEAFF,TGTGCCATCAGTGGGTCTCAGGGCAAGCGGGGCACTGAAGCTTTCTTT
.,few,TRBJ1-5,TRBV27,CASSSNQGKSNQPQHF,TGTGCCAGCAGTTCCAACCAGGGGAAGAGCAATCAGCCCCAGCATTTT
.,.,TRBJ2-3,TRBV6-5,CASSYSGQTTQYF,TGTGCCAGCAGTTACAGTGGACAGACGACGCAGTATTTT
.,.,TRBJ2-1,TRBV21-1,CASSKAGGVGGNEQFF,TGTGCCAGCAGCAAAGCTGGGGGGGTAGGGGGCAATGAGCAGTTCTTC
TRBD1,.,TRBJ1-1,TRBV11-3,CASSRRGQNTEAFF,TGTGCCAGCAGCCGGAGGGGGCAGAACACTGAAGCTTTCTTT
TRBD1,.,TRBJ2-2,TRBV4-3,CASSQRTGGYTGELFF,TGCGCCAGCAGCCAACGGACAGGGGGCTACACCGGGGAGCTGTTTTTT
TRBD1,.,TRBJ1-4,TRBV19,CASSTGTEDNEKLFF,TGTGCCAGTAGTACGGGGACAGAAGATAATGAAAAACTGTTTTTT
.,.,TRBJ2-3,TRBV6-1,CASSDNGLNTDTQYF,TGTGCCAGCAGTGATAACGGTCTCAACACAGATACGCAGTATTTT
.,.,TRBJ2-7,TRBV6-6,CASSYSSGNEQYF,TGTGCCAGCAGTTACTCGTCAGGGAACGAGCAGTACTTC
.,.,TRBJ2-2,TRBV13,CASSLGGTNTGELFF,TGTGCCAGCAGCTTGGGCGGGACGAACACCGGGGAGCTGTTTTTT
.,.,TRBJ1-3,TRBV14,CASSAVYTIYF,TGTGCCAGCAGCGCGGTATACACCATATATTTT
TRBD1,.,TRBJ2-7,TRBV2,CARGSTGGEQYF,TGTGCCAGAGGATCTACAGGGGGGGAGCAGTACTTC
TRBD1,.,TRBJ1-2,TRBV2,CASSEPSFSGQGPNYGYTF,TGTGCCAGCAGCGAACCAAGTTTTTCGGGACAGGGCCCTAACTATGGCTACACCTTC
.,.,TRBJ2-7,TRBV6-6,CASSYSPGGYEQYF,TGTGCCAGCAGTTACTCCCCGGGTGGATACGAGCAGTACTTC
.,.,TRBJ2-2,TRBV29-1,CSVESGSNTGELFF,TGCAGCGTTGAAAGTGGCTCGAACACCGGGGAGCTGTTTTTT
.,.,TRBJ2-4,TRBV2,CASSGGRAQNIQYF,TGTGCCAGCAGTGGGGGCAGGGCGCAAAACATTCAGTACTTC
TRBD1,once,TRBJ1-2,TRBV6-5,CASSPTGVYGYTF,TGTGCCAGCAGTCCGACAGGGGTGTATGGCTACACCTTC
TRBD2,.,TRBJ2-1,TRBV7-9,CASSLASIGGIYNEQFF,TGTGCCAGCAGCTTAGCCTCTATCGGGGGGATCTACAATGAGCAGTTCTTC
TRBD2,.,TRBJ2-7,TRBV4-2,CASSQGSGLAGCEQYF,TGTGCCAGCAGCCAAGGGTCGGGACTAGCGGGGTGCGAGCAGTACTTC
TRBD1,.,TRBJ2-1,TRBV11-3,CASSDRSGTVVYNEQFF,TGTGCCAGCAGCGACCGATCCGGGACAGTCGTCTACAATGAGCAGTTCTTC
.,once,TRBJ1-4,TRBV29-1,CSVESGPGEKLFF,TGCAGCGTTGAAAGCGGACCTGGGGAAAAACTGTTTTTT
.,.,TRBJ1-6,TRBV19,CASSPMGGGDSPLHF,TGTGCCAGTAGTCCCATGGGGGGAGGGGATTCACCCCTCCACTTT
.,.,TRBJ1-2,TRBV28,CASSLPKVTDYGYTF,TGTGCCAGCAGTTTACCCAAGGTGACAGACTATGGCTACACCTTC